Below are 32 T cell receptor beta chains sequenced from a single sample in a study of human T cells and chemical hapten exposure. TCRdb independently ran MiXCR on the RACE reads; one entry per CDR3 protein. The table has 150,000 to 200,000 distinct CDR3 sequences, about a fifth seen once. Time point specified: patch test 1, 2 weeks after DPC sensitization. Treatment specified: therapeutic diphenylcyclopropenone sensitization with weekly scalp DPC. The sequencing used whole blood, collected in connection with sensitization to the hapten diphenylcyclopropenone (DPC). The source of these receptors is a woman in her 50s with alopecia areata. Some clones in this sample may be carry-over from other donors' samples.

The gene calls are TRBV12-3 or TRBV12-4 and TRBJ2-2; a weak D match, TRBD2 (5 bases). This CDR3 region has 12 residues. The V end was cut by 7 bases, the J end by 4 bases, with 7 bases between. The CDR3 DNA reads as TGTGCCAGCAAAAGCGGCACCGGGGAGCTGTTTTTT. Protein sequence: CASKSGTGELFF.

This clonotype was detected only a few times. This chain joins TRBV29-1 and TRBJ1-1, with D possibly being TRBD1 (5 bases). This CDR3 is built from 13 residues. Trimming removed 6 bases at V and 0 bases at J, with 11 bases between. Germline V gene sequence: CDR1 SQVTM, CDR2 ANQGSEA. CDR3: CSVEGRVNTEAFF. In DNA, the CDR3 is TGCAGCGTGGAGGGGAGGGTGAACACTGAAGCTTTCTTT.

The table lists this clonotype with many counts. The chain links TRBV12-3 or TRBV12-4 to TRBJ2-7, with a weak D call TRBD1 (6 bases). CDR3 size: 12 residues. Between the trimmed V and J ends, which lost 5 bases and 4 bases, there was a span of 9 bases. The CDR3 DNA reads TGTGCCAGCAGTCGTACAGGGTACGAGCAGTACTTC. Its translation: CASSRTGYEQYF.

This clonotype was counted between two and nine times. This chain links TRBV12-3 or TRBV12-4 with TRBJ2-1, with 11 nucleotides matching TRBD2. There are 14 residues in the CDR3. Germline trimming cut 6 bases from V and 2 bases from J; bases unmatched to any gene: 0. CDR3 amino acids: CASRLAGAYNEQFF. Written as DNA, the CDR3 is TGTGCCAGCAGACTAGCGGGAGCCTACAATGAGCAGTTCTTC.

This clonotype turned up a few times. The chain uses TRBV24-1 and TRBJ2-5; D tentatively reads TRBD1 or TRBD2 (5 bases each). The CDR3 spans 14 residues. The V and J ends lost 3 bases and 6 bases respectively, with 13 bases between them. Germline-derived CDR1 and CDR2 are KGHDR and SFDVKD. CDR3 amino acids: CATSDEGTTKTQYF. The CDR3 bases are TGTGCCACCAGTGATGAGGGGACGACGAAGACCCAGTACTTC.

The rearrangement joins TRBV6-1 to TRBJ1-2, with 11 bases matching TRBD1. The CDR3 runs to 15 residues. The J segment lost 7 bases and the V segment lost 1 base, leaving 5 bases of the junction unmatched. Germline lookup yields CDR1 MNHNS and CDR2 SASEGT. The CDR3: CASSEGTGGVFGYTF. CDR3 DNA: TGTGCCAGCAGTGAAGGGACAGGGGGCGTGTTTGGCTACACCTTC.

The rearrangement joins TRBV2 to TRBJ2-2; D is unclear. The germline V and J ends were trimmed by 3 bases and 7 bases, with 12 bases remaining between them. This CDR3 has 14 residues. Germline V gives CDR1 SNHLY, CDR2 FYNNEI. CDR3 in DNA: TGTGCCAGCAGTGAGTTGATAGGCGACGGGGAGCTGTTTTTT. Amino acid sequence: CASSELIGDGELFF.

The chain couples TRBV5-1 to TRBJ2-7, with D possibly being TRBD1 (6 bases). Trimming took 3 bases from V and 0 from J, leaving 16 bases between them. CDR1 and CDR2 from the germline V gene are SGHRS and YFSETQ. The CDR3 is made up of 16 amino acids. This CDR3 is CASSSEQGRLSYEQYF. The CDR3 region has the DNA TGCGCCAGCAGCTCAGAACAGGGCCGTCTCTCCTACGAGCAGTACTTC. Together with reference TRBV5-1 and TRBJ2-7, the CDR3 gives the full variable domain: KAGVTQTPRYLIKTRGQQVTLSCSPISGHRSVSWYQQTPGQGLQFLFEYFSETQRNKGNFPGRFSGRQFSNSRSEMNVSTLELGDSALYLCASSSEQGRLSYEQYFGPGTRLTVT.

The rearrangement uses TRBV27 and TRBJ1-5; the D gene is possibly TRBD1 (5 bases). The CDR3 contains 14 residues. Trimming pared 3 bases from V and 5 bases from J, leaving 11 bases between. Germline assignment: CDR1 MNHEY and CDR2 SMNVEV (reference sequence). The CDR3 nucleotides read TGTGCCAGCAGTTTTGTGCTAGGGGATCAGCCCCAGCATTTT. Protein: CASSFVLGDQPQHF.

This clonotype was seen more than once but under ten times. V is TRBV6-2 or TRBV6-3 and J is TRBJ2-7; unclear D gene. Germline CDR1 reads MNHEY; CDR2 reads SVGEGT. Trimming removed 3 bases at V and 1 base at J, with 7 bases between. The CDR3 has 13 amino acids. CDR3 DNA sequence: TGTGCCAGCAGTTATTCAGTTTCCTACGAGCAGTACTTC. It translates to CASSYSVSYEQYF.

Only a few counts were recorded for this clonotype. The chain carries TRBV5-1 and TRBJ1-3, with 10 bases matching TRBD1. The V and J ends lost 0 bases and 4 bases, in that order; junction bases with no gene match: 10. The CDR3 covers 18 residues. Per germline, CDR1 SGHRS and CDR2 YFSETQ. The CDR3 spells CASSLGTGTGDGGNTIYF. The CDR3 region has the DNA TGCGCCAGCAGCTTGGGCACCGGGACAGGGGACGGCGGAAACACCATATATTTT. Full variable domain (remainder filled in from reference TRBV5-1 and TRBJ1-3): KAGVTQTPRYLIKTRGQQVTLSCSPISGHRSVSWYQQTPGQGLQFLFEYFSETQRNKGNFPGRFSGRQFSNSRSEMNVSTLELGDSALYLCASSLGTGTGDGGNTIYFGEGSWLTVV.

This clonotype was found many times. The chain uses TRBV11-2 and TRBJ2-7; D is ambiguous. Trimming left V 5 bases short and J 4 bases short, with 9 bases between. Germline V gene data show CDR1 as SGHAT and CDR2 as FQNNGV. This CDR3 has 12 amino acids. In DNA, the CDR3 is TGTGCCAGCAGCCAACGGTTATACGAGCAGTACTTC. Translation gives CASSQRLYEQYF.

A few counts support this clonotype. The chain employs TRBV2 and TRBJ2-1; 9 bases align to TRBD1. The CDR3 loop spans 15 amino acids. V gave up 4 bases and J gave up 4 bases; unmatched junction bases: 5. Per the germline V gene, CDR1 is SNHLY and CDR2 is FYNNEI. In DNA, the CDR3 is TGTGCCAGCAGTGGGGGGACAGGGAATTACAATGAGCAGTTCTTC. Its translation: CASSGGTGNYNEQFF.

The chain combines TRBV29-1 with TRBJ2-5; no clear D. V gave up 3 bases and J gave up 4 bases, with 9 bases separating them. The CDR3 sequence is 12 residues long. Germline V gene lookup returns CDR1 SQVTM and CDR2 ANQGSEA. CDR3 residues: CSVEAARETQYF. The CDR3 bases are TGCAGCGTTGAGGCAGCCCGAGAGACCCAGTACTTC.

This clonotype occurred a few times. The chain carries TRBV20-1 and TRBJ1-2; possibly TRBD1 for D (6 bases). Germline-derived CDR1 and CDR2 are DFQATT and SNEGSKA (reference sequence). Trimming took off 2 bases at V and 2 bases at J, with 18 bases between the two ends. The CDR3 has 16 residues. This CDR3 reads CSARPHTGTLNYGYTF. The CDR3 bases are TGCAGTGCTAGACCTCACACCGGGACACTAAACTATGGCTACACCTTC.

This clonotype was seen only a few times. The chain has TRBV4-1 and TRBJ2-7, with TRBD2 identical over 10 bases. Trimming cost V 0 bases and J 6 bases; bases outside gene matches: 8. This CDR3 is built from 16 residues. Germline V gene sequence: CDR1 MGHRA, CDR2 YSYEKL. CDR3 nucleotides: TGCGCCAGCAGCCAAGAGTCTAGCGGGAGCCTCCGCGAGCAGTACTTC. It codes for CASSQESSGSLREQYF.

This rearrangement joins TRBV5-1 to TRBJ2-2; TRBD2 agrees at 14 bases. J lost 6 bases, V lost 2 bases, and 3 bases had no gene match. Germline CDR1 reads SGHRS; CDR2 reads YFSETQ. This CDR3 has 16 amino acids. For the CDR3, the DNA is TGCGCCAGCAGCTTCGGGACTAGCGGGAGTTCCGGGGAGCTGTTTTTT. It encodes CASSFGTSGSSGELFF.

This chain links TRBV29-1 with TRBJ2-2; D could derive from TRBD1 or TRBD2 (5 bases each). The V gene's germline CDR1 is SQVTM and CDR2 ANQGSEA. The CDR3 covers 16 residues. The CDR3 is CAIRGLVLGDTGELFF. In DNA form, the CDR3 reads TGCGCTATTCGGGGCCTAGTTCTTGGGGATACCGGGGAGCTGTTTTTT.

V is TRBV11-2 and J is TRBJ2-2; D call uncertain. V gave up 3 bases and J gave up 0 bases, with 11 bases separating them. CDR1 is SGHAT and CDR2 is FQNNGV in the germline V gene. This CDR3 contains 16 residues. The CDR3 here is CASSLNTPANTGELFF. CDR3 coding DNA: TGTGCCAGCAGCTTGAATACACCGGCGAACACCGGGGAGCTGTTTTTT. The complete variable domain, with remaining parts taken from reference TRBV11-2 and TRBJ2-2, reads EAGVAQSPRYKIIEKRQSVAFWCNPISGHATLYWYQQILGQGPKLLIQFQNNGVVDDSQLPKDRFSAERLKGVDSTLKIQPAKLEDSAVYLCASSLNTPANTGELFFGEGSRLTVL.

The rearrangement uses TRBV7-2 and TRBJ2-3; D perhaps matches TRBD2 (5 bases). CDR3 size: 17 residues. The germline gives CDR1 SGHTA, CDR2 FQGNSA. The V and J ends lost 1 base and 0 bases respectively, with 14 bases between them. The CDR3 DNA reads TGTGCCAGCAGCTTAGAGTCTAGCCAAATTAGCACAGATACGCAGTATTTT. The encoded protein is CASSLESSQISTDTQYF.

CDR3 sequence: CASSSGSHGYTF. The CDR3 DNA sequence: TGTGCCAGCAGTTCTGGGAGCCATGGCTACACCTTC. The chain links TRBV12-3 or TRBV12-4 to TRBJ1-2, with D unresolved. Trimming stripped 4 bases from V and 6 bases from J, with 9 bases between. The CDR3 contains 12 residues.

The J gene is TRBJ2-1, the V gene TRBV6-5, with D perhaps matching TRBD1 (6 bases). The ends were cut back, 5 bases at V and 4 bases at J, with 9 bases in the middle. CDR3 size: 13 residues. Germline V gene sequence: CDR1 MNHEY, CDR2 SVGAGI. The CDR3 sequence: CASSPRGYNEQFF. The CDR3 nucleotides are TGTGCCAGCAGTCCTAGGGGGTACAATGAGCAGTTCTTC.

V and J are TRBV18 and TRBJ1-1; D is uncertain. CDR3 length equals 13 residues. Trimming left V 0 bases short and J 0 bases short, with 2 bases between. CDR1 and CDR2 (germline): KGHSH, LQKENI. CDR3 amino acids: CASSPPVNTEAFF. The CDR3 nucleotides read TGTGCCAGCTCACCACCAGTGAACACTGAAGCTTTCTTT.

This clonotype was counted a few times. CDR3 region: CSADAYGLYNEQFF. The CDR3 DNA reads as TGCAGTGCGGACGCCTATGGACTCTACAATGAGCAGTTCTTC. The chain joins TRBV20-1 to TRBJ2-1; D possibly corresponds to TRBD2 (5 bases). CDR1 and CDR2 (germline): DFQATT, SNEGSKA (reference sequence). The V and J ends lost 6 bases and 3 bases respectively, with 15 bases between them. The CDR3 runs 14 residues.

The CDR3 DNA reads as TGTGCCACCAGTGAAAACAAGAACACTGAAGCTTTCTTT. As protein: CATSENKNTEAFF. The chain has TRBV24-1 and TRBJ1-1; D call uncertain. This CDR3 is 13 amino acids long. The germline V gene encodes CDR1 KGHDR and CDR2 SFDVKD. The V end lost 4 bases, the J end lost 1 base, and 6 bases lay between the germline ends.

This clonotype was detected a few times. The DNA for the CDR3 is TGTGCCAGCAGCTGGAGACAGGGGCGGGATCAGCCCCAGCATTTT. Its translation: CASSWRQGRDQPQHF. V is TRBV7-2 and J is TRBJ1-5; 8 bases map to TRBD1. The trim removed 4 bases at V and 5 bases at J, leaving 7 bases unmatched. Germline loops: CDR1 SGHTA, CDR2 FQGNSA. The CDR3 has 15 amino acids.

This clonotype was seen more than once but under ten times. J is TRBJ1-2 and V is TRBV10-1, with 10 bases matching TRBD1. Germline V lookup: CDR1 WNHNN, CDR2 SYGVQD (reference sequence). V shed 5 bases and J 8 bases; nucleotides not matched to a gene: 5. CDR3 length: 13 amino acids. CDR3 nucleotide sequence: TGCGCCAGCAGTCCCGACAGGGGGCACGGCTACACCTTC. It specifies CASSPDRGHGYTF.

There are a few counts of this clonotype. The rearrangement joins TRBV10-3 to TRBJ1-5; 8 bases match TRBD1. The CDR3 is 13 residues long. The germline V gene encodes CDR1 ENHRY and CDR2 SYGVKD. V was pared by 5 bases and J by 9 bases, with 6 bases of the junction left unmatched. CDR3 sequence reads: CAISSGGGGPQHF. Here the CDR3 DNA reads TGTGCCATCAGTTCAGGGGGCGGGGGGCCCCAGCATTTT.

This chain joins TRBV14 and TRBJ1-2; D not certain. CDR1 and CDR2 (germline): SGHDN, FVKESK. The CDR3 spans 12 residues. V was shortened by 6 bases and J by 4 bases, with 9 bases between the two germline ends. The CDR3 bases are TGTGCCAGCAGTAGGAGCGCCTATGGCTACACCTTC. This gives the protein CASSRSAYGYTF.

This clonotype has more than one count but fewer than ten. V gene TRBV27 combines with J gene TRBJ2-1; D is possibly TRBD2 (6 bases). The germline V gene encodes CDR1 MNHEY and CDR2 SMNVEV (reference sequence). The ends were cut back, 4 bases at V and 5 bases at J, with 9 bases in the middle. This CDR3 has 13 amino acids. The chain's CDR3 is CASSYGGNNEQFF. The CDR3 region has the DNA TGTGCCAGCAGTTACGGCGGGAACAATGAGCAGTTCTTC.

In nucleotides, the CDR3 is TGTGCCAGCAGCGCCGACCAGGGGTACTACAATGAGCAGTTCTTC. Protein product: CASSADQGYYNEQFF. The chain joins TRBV9 to TRBJ2-1; tentative D call: TRBD1 (6 bases). The germline V gene encodes CDR1 SGDLS and CDR2 YYNGEE. The CDR3 is 15 amino acids. V dropped 3 bases and J dropped 3 bases, with 13 bases sitting between them.

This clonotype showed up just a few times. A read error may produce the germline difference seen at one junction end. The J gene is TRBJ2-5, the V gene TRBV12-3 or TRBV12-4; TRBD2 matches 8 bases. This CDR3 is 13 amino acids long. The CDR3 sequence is CASRLAGSWSQYF. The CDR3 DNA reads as TGTGCCAGCAGGTTAGCGGGATCATGGTCCCAGTACTTC.